The 5 T cell receptor beta chains below all came from one sample that was sequenced in a study of OX40 agonist ivuxolimab in advanced cancers. The table came from immunoSEQ multiplex PCR; TCRdb's copy has only in-frame clones and leaves some out. The sample consists of about 68,000 clones, 85% of them appearing once. The input for sequencing was CD4+ or CD8+ T cells sorted from blood, taken in a trial of the OX40 agonist ivuxolimab. The receptor source for this set is an adult with an advanced solid tumor such as melanoma, head and neck, liver or kidney cancer.

This clone has more than one count but fewer than ten. The same CDR3 also results from other DNA sequences found in this sample. CDR3: CASSLGATNTGELFF. The DNA for the CDR3 is TGCGCCAGCAGCTTAGGCGCTACGAACACCGGGGAGCTGTTTTTT. The chain has TRBV5-1 and TRBJ2-2; D is ambiguous. The CDR3 sequence is 15 residues long. The V end lost 2 bases, the J end lost 0 bases, and 8 bases lay between the germline ends. Germline V lookup: CDR1 SGHRS, CDR2 YFSETQ.

The chain recombines TRBV11-2 with TRBJ1-2; D is possibly TRBD1 (5 bases). V dropped 5 bases and J dropped 0 bases, with 13 bases sitting between them. The CDR3 consists of 15 residues. The V gene's germline CDR1 is SGHAT and CDR2 FQNNGV. CDR3 nucleotides: TGTGCCAGCAGCACATACAGACAGACTAACTATGGCTACACCTTC. Amino acids: CASSTYRQTNYGYTF.

CDR3 coding DNA: TGTGCCAGCGGCAGGGTCGACACTGAAGCTTTCTTT. Its protein product is CASGRVDTEAFF. The V gene is TRBV6-1, the J gene TRBJ1-1; D is possibly TRBD1 (5 bases). The CDR3 is made up of 12 amino acids. Germline CDR1 MNHNS, CDR2 SASEGT. V was clipped by 8 bases and J by 3 bases, with 10 bases between them.

The chain is built from TRBV25-1 and TRBJ2-3; D gene unclear. This CDR3 is 13 amino acids long. V lost 2 bases and J lost 6, with 9 bases in between. The germline V gene has CDR1 MGHDK and CDR2 SYGVNS. CDR3: CASSEVGFDTQYF. In nucleotides, the CDR3 is TGTGCCAGCAGTGAAGTAGGGTTCGATACGCAGTATTTT.

The J gene is TRBJ1-2, the V gene TRBV18, with 9 bases identical to TRBD1. The V gene end was trimmed by 3 bases and the J gene end by 3 bases; junction bases not matched to a gene: 2. This CDR3 region has 14 residues. Germline CDR1 reads KGHSH; CDR2 reads LQKENI. The CDR3 coding sequence is TGTGCCAGCTCACCCCGGGACAGGGACTATGGCTACACCTTC. Amino acids: CASSPRDRDYGYTF.